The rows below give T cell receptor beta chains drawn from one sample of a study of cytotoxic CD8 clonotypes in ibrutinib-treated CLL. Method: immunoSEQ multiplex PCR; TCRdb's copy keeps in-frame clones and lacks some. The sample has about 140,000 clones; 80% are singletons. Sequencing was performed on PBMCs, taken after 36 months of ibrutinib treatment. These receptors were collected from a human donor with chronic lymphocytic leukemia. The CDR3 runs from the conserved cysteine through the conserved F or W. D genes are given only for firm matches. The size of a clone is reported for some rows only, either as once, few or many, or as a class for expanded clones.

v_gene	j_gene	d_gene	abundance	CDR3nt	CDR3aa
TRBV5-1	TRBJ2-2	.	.	TGCGCCAGCAGCCAATCGGGACCTCCGAACACCGGGGAGCTGTTTTTT	CASSQSGPPNTGELFF
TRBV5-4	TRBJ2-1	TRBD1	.	TGTGCCAGCCTTAGAACAGGGGGCAGTCACAATGAGCAGTTCTTC	CASLRTGGSHNEQFF
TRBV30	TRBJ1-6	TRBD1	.	TGTGCCTGGAGTCCTCCAGGGGGCGGTAGACCCCTCCACTTT	CAWSPPGGGRPLHF
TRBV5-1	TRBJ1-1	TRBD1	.	TGCGCCAGCAGCTGGACAGGGGATCAAGACGTAGCTTTCTTT	CASSWTGDQDVAFF
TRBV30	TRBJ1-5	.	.	TGTGCCTGGAGCGCGAGCGGCAATCAGCCCCAGCATTTT	CAWSASGNQPQHF
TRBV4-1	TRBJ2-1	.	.	TGCGCCAGCAGCCTTGGCAGGGGCTCCTACAATGAGCAGTTCTTC	CASSLGRGSYNEQFF
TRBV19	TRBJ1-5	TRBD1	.	TGTGCCAGTAGTACTCAGGGGGGGATCAATCAGCCCCAGCATTTT	CASSTQGGINQPQHF
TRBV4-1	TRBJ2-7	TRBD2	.	TGCGCCAGCAGCCCCTTCGGGGGGAGCGGGAGTTTCGCCTACGAGCAGTACTTC	CASSPFGGSGSFAYEQYF
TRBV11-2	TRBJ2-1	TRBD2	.	TGTGCCAGCAGACCACTAGCGGGGGGCCCGTACAATGAGCAGTTCTTC	CASRPLAGGPYNEQFF
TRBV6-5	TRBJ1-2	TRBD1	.	TGTGCCAGCAGTTACGGGACAGCACACGGCTACACCTTC	CASSYGTAHGYTF
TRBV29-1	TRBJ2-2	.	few	TGCAGCGCGCAGGGGAGGTATGCGAACACCGGGGAGCTGTTTTTT	CSAQGRYANTGELFF
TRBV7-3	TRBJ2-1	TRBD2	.	TGTGCCAGCAGCTTAAGTGCTAGCGGGAGGTGGGATGAGCAGTTCTTC	CASSLSASGRWDEQFF
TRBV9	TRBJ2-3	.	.	TGTGCCAGCAGCGTAGGTCTGGGGAGCACAGATACGCAGTATTTT	CASSVGLGSTDTQYF
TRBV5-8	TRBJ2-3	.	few	TGTGCCAGCAGCCGCTCAGATACGCAGTATTTT	CASSRSDTQYF
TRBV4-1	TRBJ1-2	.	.	TGCGCCAGCAGCGGGTCCTGGTATGGCTACACCTTC	CASSGSWYGYTF
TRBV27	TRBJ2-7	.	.	TGTGCCAGCAGTTTATGGGCCGGGGCTCCGTACGAGCAGTACTTC	CASSLWAGAPYEQYF
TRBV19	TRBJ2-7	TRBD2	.	TGTGCCAGTAGTATGTGGGGCGGGAGCTCTTACGAGCAGTACTTC	CASSMWGGSSYEQYF
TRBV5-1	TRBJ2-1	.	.	TGCGCCAGCAGTTCAGGGGAGGGTGAGCAGTTCTTC	CASSSGEGEQFF
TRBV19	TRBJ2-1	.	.	TGTGCCAGTAGTGACAGGTCCCTGACCTACAATGAGCAGTTCTTC	CASSDRSLTYNEQFF
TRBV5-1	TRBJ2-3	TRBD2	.	TGCGCCAGCAGAGGAAGCGGGGTTCGCACAGATACGCAGTATTTT	CASRGSGVRTDTQYF
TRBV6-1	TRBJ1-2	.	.	TGTGCCAGCAGTTCTACCGACAGTGGGTACGGCTACACCTTC	CASSSTDSGYGYTF
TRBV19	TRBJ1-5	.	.	TGTGCCAGTAGTACAACAGGGAATTATGGCAATCAGCCCCAGCATTTT	CASSTTGNYGNQPQHF
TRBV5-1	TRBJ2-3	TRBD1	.	TGCGCCAGCAGCTCGACAGGGGCCCTTGGAGATACGCAGTATTTT	CASSSTGALGDTQYF
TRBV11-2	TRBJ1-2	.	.	TGTGCCAGCAGACTTGGGGATGGCTACACCTTC	CASRLGDGYTF
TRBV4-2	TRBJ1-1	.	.	TGTGCCAGCAGCCAAGAGGGGCCGGTTACTGAAGCTTTCTTT	CASSQEGPVTEAFF
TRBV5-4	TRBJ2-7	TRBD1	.	TGTGCCAGCAGTTCGGTGGGGACAGCTTACGAGCAGTACTTC	CASSSVGTAYEQYF
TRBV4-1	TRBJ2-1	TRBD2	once	TGCGCCAGCAGCCAAGACAATATAAGACTAGCGGGAGGTGTTGAGCAGTTCTTC	CASSQDNIRLAGGVEQFF
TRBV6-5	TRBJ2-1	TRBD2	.	TGTGCCAGCAGCCTACTAGCGGGAGGGAACAATGAGCAGTTCTTC	CASSLLAGGNNEQFF
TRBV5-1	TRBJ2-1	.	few	TGCGCCAGCAGCTTGGTAGCGGACAGCTCCTACAATGAGCAGTTCTTC	CASSLVADSSYNEQFF
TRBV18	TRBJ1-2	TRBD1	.	TGTGCCAGCTCACCCTCGACAGGGGCAAACTATGGCTACACCTTC	CASSPSTGANYGYTF
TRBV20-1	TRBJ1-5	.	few	TGCAGCCTATGTTGGGAACGGCCCCAGCATTTT	CSLCWERPQHF
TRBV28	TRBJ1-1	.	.	TGTGCCAGCAGCTTGTTGGAGGACACTGAAGCTTTCTTT	CASSLLEDTEAFF
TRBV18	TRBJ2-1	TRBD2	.	TGTGCCAGCTCACCACCTCGGGGGGGGAGCTCCTACAATGAGCAGTTCTTC	CASSPPRGGSSYNEQFF
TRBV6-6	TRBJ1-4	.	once	TGTGCCAGCAGCGGGACATCAAGCGAAAAACTGTTTTTT	CASSGTSSEKLFF
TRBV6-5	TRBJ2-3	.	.	TGTGCCAGCAGTTACTCCCGGTGGGGCCGGGATACGCAGTATTTT	CASSYSRWGRDTQYF
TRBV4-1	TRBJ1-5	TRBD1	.	TGCGCCAGCAGCCAAGAAGGTAAACAGGGGTTTCAGCCCCAGCATTTT	CASSQEGKQGFQPQHF
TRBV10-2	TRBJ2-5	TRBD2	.	TGCGCCACCCATTTAGCGGGCCTCGGACAAGAGACCCAGTACTTC	CATHLAGLGQETQYF
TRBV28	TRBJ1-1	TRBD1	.	TGTGCCAGCTTTTCCTTACAGGGGGCGAGGACTGAAGCTTTCTTT	CASFSLQGARTEAFF
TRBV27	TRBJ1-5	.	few	TGTGCCAGCTCTGAGTGGGGGCTCGGAAATCAGCCCCAGCATTTT	CASSEWGLGNQPQHF
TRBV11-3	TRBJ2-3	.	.	TGTGCCAGCAGCTTAGACACTACCACAGATACGCAGTATTTT	CASSLDTTTDTQYF